The clone carrying this T cell receptor beta chain came up a few times. Its antigen is unidentified. Unique molecular identifiers were incorporated during preparation of the TCRbeta library. MiXCR, run by TCRdb on the PCR reads, gives a single entry per CDR3 protein. The sample comprises 280,000 or so distinct CDR3 sequences, around 10% of which are singletons, and about a quarter rests with the top ten. This CDR3 comprises 17 residues. The ends lost 5 bases at V and 1 base at J; junction bases unmatched: 15. Germline values: CDR1 SQVTM, CDR2 ANQGSEA. This sample is part of a study of T-cell reconstitution after alpha-beta-depleted transplantation in children. Study-wide results and limits: Two months or so post-transplant, alpha-beta T cells reportedly derived from several hundred expanded graft clones.

Source: peripheral blood, taken 180 days after TCRalphabeta/CD19-depleted stem cell transplant. This TCR derives from a male patient between 2 and 10 years old who had a stem cell transplant for chronic granulomatous disease, so the T cells may come from the graft donor. The genes are TRBV29-1 and TRBJ2-3; 7 bases line up with TRBD2. The DNA for the CDR3 is TGCAGCGTTCTGCGTGGGGGGGAAATAGTCGGCACAGATACGCAGTATTTT. Protein: CSVLRGGEIVGTDTQYF.